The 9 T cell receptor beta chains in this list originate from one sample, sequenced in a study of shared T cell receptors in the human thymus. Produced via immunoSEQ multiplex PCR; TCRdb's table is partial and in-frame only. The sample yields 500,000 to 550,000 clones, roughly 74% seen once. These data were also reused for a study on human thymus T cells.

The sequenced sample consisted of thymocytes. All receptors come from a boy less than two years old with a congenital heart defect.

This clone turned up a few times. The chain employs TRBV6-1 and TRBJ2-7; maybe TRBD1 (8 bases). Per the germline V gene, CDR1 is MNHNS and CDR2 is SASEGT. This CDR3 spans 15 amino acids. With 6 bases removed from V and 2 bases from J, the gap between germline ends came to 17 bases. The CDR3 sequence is CASSERTGGAYEQYF. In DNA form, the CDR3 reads TGTGCCAGCAGCGAAAGAACAGGGGGGGCCTACGAGCAGTACTTC.

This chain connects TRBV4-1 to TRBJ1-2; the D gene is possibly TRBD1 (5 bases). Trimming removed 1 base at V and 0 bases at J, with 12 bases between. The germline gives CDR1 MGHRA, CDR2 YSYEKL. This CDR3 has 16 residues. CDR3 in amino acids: CASSQGQGRANYGYTF. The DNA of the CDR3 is TGCGCCAGCAGCCAAGGGCAGGGAAGAGCTAACTATGGCTACACCTTC.

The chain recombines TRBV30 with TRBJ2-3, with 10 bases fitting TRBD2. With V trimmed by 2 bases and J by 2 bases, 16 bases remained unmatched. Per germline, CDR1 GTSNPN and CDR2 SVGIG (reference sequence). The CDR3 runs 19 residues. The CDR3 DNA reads TGTGCCTGGAGTTCAGCTCGGACTAGCGGCCCGAGGACCACAGATACGCAGTATTTT. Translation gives CAWSSARTSGPRTTDTQYF. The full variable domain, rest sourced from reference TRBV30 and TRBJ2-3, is SQTIHQWPATLVQPVGSPLSLECTVEGTSNPNLYWYRQAAGRGLQLLFYSVGIGQISSEVPQNLSASRPQDRQFILSSKKLLLSDSGFYLCAWSSARTSGPRTTDTQYFGPGTRLTVL.

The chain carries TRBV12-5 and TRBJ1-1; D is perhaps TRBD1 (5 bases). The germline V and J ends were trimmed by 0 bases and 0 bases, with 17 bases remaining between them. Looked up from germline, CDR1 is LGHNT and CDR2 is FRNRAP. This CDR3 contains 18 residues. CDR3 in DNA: TGTGCTAGTGGTTTGGTACGGTTGCAGGGCGACATGAACACTGAAGCTTTCTTT. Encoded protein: CASGLVRLQGDMNTEAFF.

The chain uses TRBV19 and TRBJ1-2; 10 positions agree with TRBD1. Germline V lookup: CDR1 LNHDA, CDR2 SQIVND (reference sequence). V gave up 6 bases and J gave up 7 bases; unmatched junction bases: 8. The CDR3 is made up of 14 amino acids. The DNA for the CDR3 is TGTGCCAGTAGGGTAAGACAGGGGGCCGGTGGCTACACCTTC. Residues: CASRVRQGAGGYTF.

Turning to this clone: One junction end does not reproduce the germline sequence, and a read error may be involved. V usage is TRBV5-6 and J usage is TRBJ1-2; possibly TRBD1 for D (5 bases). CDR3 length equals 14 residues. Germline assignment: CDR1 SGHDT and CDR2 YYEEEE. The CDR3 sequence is CASRLGRGGYGYTF. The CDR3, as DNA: TGTGCCAGCAGGTTGGGGCGGGGCGGCTATGGCTACACCTTC.

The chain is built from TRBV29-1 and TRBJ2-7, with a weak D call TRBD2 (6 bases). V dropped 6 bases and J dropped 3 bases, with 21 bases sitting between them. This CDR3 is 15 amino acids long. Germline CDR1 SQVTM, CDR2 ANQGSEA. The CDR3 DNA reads TGCAGCGTCGCCGGTTTGGCGGGATGGAACTACGAGCAGTACTTC. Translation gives CSVAGLAGWNYEQYF.

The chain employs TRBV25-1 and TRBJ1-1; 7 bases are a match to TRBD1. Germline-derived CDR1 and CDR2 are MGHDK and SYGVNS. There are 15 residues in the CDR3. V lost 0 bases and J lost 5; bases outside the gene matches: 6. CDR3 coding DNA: TGTGCCAGCAGTGAATATGAGGGGGCGAAGACTGAAGCTTTCTTT. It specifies CASSEYEGAKTEAFF.

Here the CDR3 reads CASWRLGYEQYF. CDR3 nucleotide sequence: TGTGCCAGCTGGAGACTGGGCTACGAGCAGTACTTC. V gene TRBV2 combines with J gene TRBJ2-7; unclear D gene. V lost 8 bases, J lost 3 bases, and 11 bases lay in between. In germline, CDR1 is SNHLY, CDR2 FYNNEI. This CDR3 comprises 12 residues.